This T cell receptor (beta chain) emerged from a study of blood T cell repertoires in COVID-19. Whole-study context: Samples of COVID-19 (acute and convalescent) were obtained from the United States, Italy and Spain. Sources were T cells, B-cell-depleted T cells, or PBMCs; the material itself was cDNA or gDNA.

Those enrolled in Seattle joined during active infection and were followed longitudinally afterward. Per germline, CDR1 DFQATT and CDR2 SNEGSKA (reference sequence). This CDR3 contains 13 residues. The V segment lost 3 bases and the J segment 4 bases; nucleotides outside the gene matches: 5. Per the study methods: By means of reference gene primer amplification, nucleated cell counts were estimated. Using immunoSEQ multiplex PCR, the repertoire was profiled, and TCRdb retains in-frame clones only, with some absent. That table gives V, J and clone size, and the DNA gave D and trimming. The table records more than 150,000 clones, around nine tenths of them present only once.

The TCR originated in a woman aged 70-85 years with COVID-19, enrolled during active disease. Input material: peripheral blood. The V gene is TRBV20-1, the J gene TRBJ2-7; 8 bases align to TRBD2. The CDR3 sequence: CSASWREVYEQYF. For the CDR3, the DNA is TGCAGTGCTAGTTGGCGGGAGGTTTACGAGCAGTACTTC.